Following are 5 T cell receptor beta chains from one sample sequenced in a study of OX40 agonist ivuxolimab in advanced cancers. The table came from immunoSEQ multiplex PCR; TCRdb's copy has only in-frame clones and leaves some out. The sample records roughly 35,000 clones, 75% to 85% being singletons. The sequenced sample was CD4+ or CD8+ T cells sorted from blood, obtained in a trial of the OX40 agonist ivuxolimab. These receptors originate from an adult with an advanced solid tumor such as melanoma, head and neck, liver or kidney cancer.

The chain couples TRBV28 to TRBJ1-2; D is uncertain. V was clipped by 8 bases and J by 2 bases, with 9 bases between them. Germline V lookup: CDR1 MDHEN, CDR2 SYDVKM. This CDR3 is 12 amino acids long. CDR3 region: CASAPGNYGYTF. CDR3 bases: TGTGCCAGCGCCCCCGGCAACTATGGCTACACCTTC.

In DNA form, the CDR3 reads TGTGCCAGCAGTGATGGGGAGACCCAGTACTTC. Residues: CASSDGETQYF. The chain uses TRBV2 and TRBJ2-5; no definite D call. Trimming took off 3 bases at V and 5 bases at J, with 4 bases between the two ends. The CDR3 has 11 amino acids. From germline, CDR1 is SNHLY and CDR2 FYNNEI.

V is TRBV10-2 and J is TRBJ2-1, with 7 bases that match TRBD1. CDR1 and CDR2 from the germline V gene are WSHSY and SAAADI. With V trimmed by 7 bases and J by 5 bases, 11 bases remained unmatched. The CDR3 length is 15 residues. CDR3 sequence (DNA): TGCGCCAGCAAAACAGTGGGGACAGCCAACAATGAGCAGTTCTTC. Protein product: CASKTVGTANNEQFF.

The V and J genes are TRBV9 and TRBJ1-1; D remains unclear. The germline CDR1 and CDR2 sequences are SGDLS and YYNGEE. V was pared by 1 base and J by 1 base, with 8 bases between. The CDR3 extends over 14 amino acids. The DNA for the CDR3 is TGTGCCAGCAGCGTATCGGGAGAGAACACTGAAGCTTTCTTT. It specifies CASSVSGENTEAFF.

This sequence joins TRBV9 and TRBJ2-2, with D possibly matching TRBD1 (6 bases). CDR3 length equals 17 residues. V lost 3 bases and J lost 4, with 19 bases in between. Germline V gene data show CDR1 as SGDLS and CDR2 as YYNGEE. The CDR3 region has the DNA TGTGCCAGCAGCGCCCGCTCGGGGCAGGGGAGCACCGGGGAGCTGTTTTTT. Protein sequence: CASSARSGQGSTGELFF.